What follows are 26 T cell receptor beta chains derived from one specimen sequenced in a study of Ad26.COV2.S vaccination and SARS-CoV-2 variants. The data were produced by immunoSEQ multiplex PCR, yet TCRdb's version contains in-frame clones alone and is incomplete. The sample carries about 410,000 clones, about 91% recorded once. The treatment denotes: some 20 received Ad26.COV2.S at low or high dose, single or two shots; about five received placebo; per-sample allocation not given. Sampling was done on day 63 after the first vaccine or placebo injection. Sample: peripheral blood, taken in a trial of Ad26.COV2.S vaccine versus placebo. These receptors came from a person aged 18-60 years who received the Ad26.COV2.S COVID-19 vaccine or a placebo.

CDR3 in amino acids: CASSLNSSPLHF. CDR3 DNA sequence: TGTGCCAGCAGTTTGAACTCCTCTCCCCTCCACTTT. The rearrangement links TRBV27 to TRBJ1-6; D unresolved. Trimming stripped 3 bases from V and 13 bases from J, with 10 bases between. Germline CDR1 is MNHEY and CDR2 is SMNVEV (reference sequence). The CDR3 covers 12 residues.

The CDR3 nucleotides are TGTGCCAGCAGCTTAAGTGGGACCCAGTACTTC. Translated: CASSLSGTQYF. The chain is built from TRBV11-1 and TRBJ2-5; D call uncertain. The CDR3 is made up of 11 amino acids. V lost 2 bases and J lost 7, with 5 bases in between. In germline, CDR1 is SGHAT, CDR2 FQDESV (reference sequence).

This clone was counted a single time. The rearrangement joins TRBV28 to TRBJ2-7; no clear D. Germline V lookup: CDR1 MDHEN, CDR2 SYDVKM. Trimming removed 4 bases at V and 3 bases at J, with 10 bases between. The CDR3 is made up of 13 amino acids. The CDR3 here is CASSYRLFYEQYF. The CDR3 region has the DNA TGTGCCAGCAGTTATCGTTTGTTCTACGAGCAGTACTTC. Complete variable domain (other parts from reference TRBV28 and TRBJ2-7): DVKVTQSSRYLVKRTGEKVFLECVQDMDHENMFWYRQDPGLGLRLIYFSYDVKMKEKGDIPEGYSVSREKKERFSLILESASTNQTSMYLCASSYRLFYEQYFGPGTRLTVT.

The chain carries TRBV5-6 and TRBJ2-3, with 14 positions matching TRBD2. The V and J ends lost 2 bases and 4 bases, in that order; junction bases with no gene match: 3. The germline gives CDR1 SGHDT, CDR2 YYEEEE. The CDR3 is 16 amino acids. The CDR3 DNA reads as TGTGCCAGCAGCTTCGGGACTAGCGGGAGACCAGATACGCAGTATTTT. It codes for CASSFGTSGRPDTQYF.

The chain combines TRBV5-6 with TRBJ2-7, with D hard to call. Trimming pared 4 bases from V and 3 bases from J, leaving 5 bases between. The germline gives CDR1 SGHDT, CDR2 YYEEEE. The CDR3 has 11 residues. The CDR3 here is CASSTLYEQYF. In nucleotides, the CDR3 is TGTGCCAGCAGCACCCTCTACGAGCAGTACTTC. The entire variable domain, with the rest obtained from reference TRBV5-6 and TRBJ2-7, is as follows: DAGVTQSPTHLIKTRGQQVTLRCSPKSGHDTVSWYQQALGQGPQFIFQYYEEEERQRGNFPDRFSGHQFPNYSSELNVNALLLGDSALYLCASSTLYEQYFGPGTRLTVT.

The chain carries TRBV6-5 and TRBJ2-7; 7 nucleotides agree with TRBD2. The CDR3 length is 15 residues. V lost 0 bases to trimming and J lost 5 bases; unmatched junction nucleotides: 7. Germline lookup yields CDR1 MNHEY and CDR2 SVGAGI. CDR3 sequence: CASSYSAGVGNEQYF. CDR3 DNA sequence: TGTGCCAGCAGTTACTCGGCGGGAGTCGGAAACGAGCAGTACTTC.

J is TRBJ2-7 and V is TRBV5-5; 7 bases map to TRBD2. Per germline, CDR1 SGHKS and CDR2 YYEKEE (reference sequence). The CDR3 extends over 13 amino acids. With 4 bases clipped from V and 3 bases from J, the junction kept 4 bases outside the gene matches. The CDR3 DNA sequence: TGTGCCAGCAGCCAGGGACTATACTACGAGCAGTACTTC. Its translation is CASSQGLYYEQYF.

V and J are TRBV19 and TRBJ1-3; TRBD1 is a possible D gene (5 bases). Trimming pared 3 bases from V and 4 bases from J, leaving 10 bases between. Germline values: CDR1 LNHDA, CDR2 SQIVND (reference sequence). The CDR3 has 14 residues. CDR3 sequence (DNA): TGTGCCAGTAGTATCGGAACAGGAGGAAACACCATATATTTT. Translated, it gives CASSIGTGGNTIYF.

The chain carries TRBV19 and TRBJ1-1; TRBD1 is a possible D gene (5 bases). Trimming removed 3 bases from V and 3 bases from J, with 11 bases in between. Germline V gene lookup returns CDR1 LNHDA and CDR2 SQIVND (reference sequence). CDR3 length: 14 residues. DNA of the CDR3: TGTGCCAGTAGTATCTCAGGGATCCACACTGAAGCTTTCTTT. It translates to CASSISGIHTEAFF.

This chain links TRBV5-1 with TRBJ2-2, with TRBD2 identical over 10 bases. V trimming: 0 bases; J trimming: 5 bases; junction bases outside the gene matches: 7. CDR3 length: 17 amino acids. In germline, CDR1 is SGHRS, CDR2 YFSETQ. CDR3 sequence reads: CASSLAASGRATGELFF. DNA of the CDR3: TGCGCCAGCAGCTTGGCCGCAAGCGGGAGGGCAACCGGGGAGCTGTTTTTT. Full variable domain (rest looked up from reference TRBV5-1 and TRBJ2-2): KAGVTQTPRYLIKTRGQQVTLSCSPISGHRSVSWYQQTPGQGLQFLFEYFSETQRNKGNFPGRFSGRQFSNSRSEMNVSTLELGDSALYLCASSLAASGRATGELFFGEGSRLTVL.

The rearrangement uses TRBV10-3 and TRBJ2-1, with 7 bases aligning to TRBD2. This CDR3 region has 12 residues. Germline V gene data show CDR1 as ENHRY and CDR2 as SYGVKD. Germline trimming cut 8 bases from V and 8 bases from J; bases unmatched to any gene: 6. For the CDR3, the DNA is TGTGCCATCTCGACTAGCAACGATGAGCAGTTCTTC. Its translation is CAISTSNDEQFF.

The CDR3 DNA sequence: TGCAGTGCTTTCTCGAACGAGCAGTACTTC. Its protein is CSAFSNEQYF. This rearrangement joins TRBV20-1 to TRBJ2-7; D ambiguous. Trimming removed 5 bases at V and 5 bases at J, with 7 bases between. The germline CDR1 and CDR2 sequences are DFQATT and SNEGSKA (reference sequence). The CDR3 sequence is 10 residues long.

The chain uses TRBV7-8 and TRBJ2-7; TRBD1 aligns across 10 bases. The germline gives CDR1 SGHVS, CDR2 FQNEAQ. With V trimmed by 2 bases and J by 3 bases, 7 bases remained unmatched. There are 16 residues in the CDR3. The CDR3 coding sequence is TGTGCCAGCAGCTTAAGGACAGGGGGGTTGGTCTACGAGCAGTACTTC. As protein: CASSLRTGGLVYEQYF.

The chain links TRBV9 to TRBJ1-2, with 7 bases identical to TRBD1. The CDR3 covers 15 residues. Germline assignment: CDR1 SGDLS and CDR2 YYNGEE. Trimming at V came to 0 bases and at J to 7 bases, leaving 9 bases not matched to a gene. Here the CDR3 DNA reads TGTGCCAGCAGCGTAGATGACAGGGTTTCGAGTGGCTACACCTTC. It yields the protein CASSVDDRVSSGYTF. Filled out from reference TRBV9 and TRBJ1-2, the complete variable domain reads DSGVTQTPKHLITATGQRVTLRCSPRSGDLSVYWYQQSLDQGLQFLIQYYNGEERAKGNILERFSAQQFPDLHSELNLSSLELGDSALYFCASSVDDRVSSGYTFGSGTRLTVV.

DNA for the CDR3: TGTGCCAGCAGTGTGGGCAGTGGGGACACCATATATTTT. Translating it yields CASSVGSGDTIYF. The chain couples TRBV3-1 (or the pseudogene TRBV3-2) to TRBJ1-3, with no clear D. CDR3 size: 13 residues. V lost 6 bases to trimming and J lost 8 bases, with 14 bases between them. Per germline, CDR1 LGHDT and CDR2 YNNKEL (reference sequence).

This clone was counted once. The chain has TRBV2 and TRBJ2-1; 8 positions match TRBD2. J gave up 6 bases and V 6 bases, and 7 bases lay outside the gene matches. CDR3 length: 14 amino acids. Germline loops: CDR1 SNHLY, CDR2 FYNNEI. This CDR3 reads CASSRAGTSNEQFF. Written as DNA, the CDR3 is TGTGCCAGCAGCCGGGCCGGGACTAGCAATGAGCAGTTCTTC.

The V and J genes are TRBV13 and TRBJ2-5; TRBD2 matches 15 bases. Germline loops: CDR1 PRHDT, CDR2 FYEKMQ (reference sequence). This CDR3 region has 16 residues. Germline trimming cut 5 bases from V and 3 bases from J; bases unmatched to any gene: 4. The CDR3 protein is CASSPRTSGREETQYF. The CDR3 DNA reads TGTGCCAGCAGCCCCCGGACTAGCGGGAGGGAAGAGACCCAGTACTTC.

J is TRBJ2-1 and V is TRBV5-1; 7 bases are shared with TRBD1. The CDR3 has 15 amino acids. CDR1 and CDR2 (germline): SGHRS, YFSETQ. Losses at the gene ends were 1 base for V and 4 bases for J; bases not matched to a gene: 5. The CDR3 sequence: CASSLTGEMYNEQFF. The CDR3, as DNA: TGCGCCAGCAGCTTGACAGGGGAGATGTACAATGAGCAGTTCTTC.

This chain joins TRBV28 and TRBJ2-4, with unresolved D. Germline V lookup: CDR1 MDHEN, CDR2 SYDVKM. Trimming stripped 2 bases from V and 0 bases from J, with 8 bases between. The CDR3 has 15 amino acids. The CDR3 DNA reads TGTGCCAGCAGTTTAGGTCCTCTAGCCAAAAACATTCAGTACTTC. This gives the protein CASSLGPLAKNIQYF.

The rearrangement uses TRBV5-1 and TRBJ1-2; D remains ambiguous. Trimming stripped 1 base from V and 7 bases from J, with 17 bases between. The CDR3 is 15 residues long. Per the germline V gene, CDR1 is SGHRS and CDR2 is YFSETQ. CDR3 DNA sequence: TGCGCCAGCAGCTTGCAGGATGGACGGGATGGTGGCTACACCTTC. This translates into CASSLQDGRDGGYTF.

V usage is TRBV27 and J usage is TRBJ2-7, with a weak D call TRBD2 (6 bases). Trimming stripped 0 bases from V and 4 bases from J, with 10 bases between. The CDR3 is made up of 14 amino acids. In germline, CDR1 is MNHEY, CDR2 SMNVEV (reference sequence). CDR3 amino acids: CASSLSMGTYEQYF. The CDR3, as DNA: TGTGCCAGCAGTTTATCGATGGGGACTTACGAGCAGTACTTC.

The chain joins TRBV13 to TRBJ2-7; no firm D call. CDR1 PRHDT and CDR2 FYEKMQ come from the germline V gene (reference sequence). The CDR3 covers 12 residues. Trimming shortened V by 5 bases and J by 6 bases, and 11 bases separated the two germline ends. In DNA form, the CDR3 reads TGTGCCAGCAGCCTAAGAGCAGGCGAGCAGTACTTC. It is translated as CASSLRAGEQYF.

The V gene is TRBV27, the J gene TRBJ1-2; D call uncertain. Trimming took off 6 bases at V and 7 bases at J, with 21 bases between the two ends. Germline CDR1 and CDR2: MNHEY and SMNVEV (reference sequence). The CDR3 extends over 15 amino acids. Here the CDR3 reads CASSPLGGPSSGYTF. In nucleotides, the CDR3 is TGTGCCAGCAGCCCCCTGGGAGGCCCTTCGTCTGGCTACACCTTC.

This rearrangement joins TRBV6-5 to TRBJ2-4; tentatively, D is TRBD2 (6 bases). Germline V gene data show CDR1 as MNHEY and CDR2 as SVGAGI. The CDR3 length is 14 residues. Here the CDR3 DNA reads TGTGCTTCGGCCCGCGGCCGGGCGGGGAACATTCAGTACTTC. It encodes CASARGRAGNIQYF.

The chain uses TRBV7-2 and TRBJ1-3; D not resolved. The CDR3 is 14 amino acids. Germline V gives CDR1 SGHTA, CDR2 FQGNSA. The V end was cut by 3 bases, the J end by 0 bases, with 6 bases between. CDR3 region: CASSFGSSGNTIYF. CDR3 nucleotide sequence: TGTGCCAGCAGCTTTGGAAGCTCTGGAAACACCATATATTTT.

The V gene is TRBV16, the J gene TRBJ1-2; no definite D call. This CDR3 region has 15 residues. V shed 0 bases and J shed 4 bases, with 12 bases lying between them. Germline CDR1 KGHSY, CDR2 FQNENV. CDR3 loop: CASSQSTGVGYGYTF. In DNA, the CDR3 is TGTGCCAGCAGCCAATCGACCGGGGTTGGCTATGGCTACACCTTC.